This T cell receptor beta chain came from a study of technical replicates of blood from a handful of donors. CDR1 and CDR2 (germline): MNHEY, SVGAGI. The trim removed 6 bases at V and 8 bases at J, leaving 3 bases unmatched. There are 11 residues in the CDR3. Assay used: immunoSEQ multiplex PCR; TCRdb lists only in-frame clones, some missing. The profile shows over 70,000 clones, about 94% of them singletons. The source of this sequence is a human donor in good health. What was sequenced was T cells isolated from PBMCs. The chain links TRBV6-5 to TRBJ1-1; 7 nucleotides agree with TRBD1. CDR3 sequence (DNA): TGTGCCAGCAGAGAGGGACAGGAAGCTTTCTTT. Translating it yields CASREGQEAFF.